One T cell receptor (beta chain) is described in this entry. These data originate in a study of shared clonotypes between healthy human individuals. Study background: Three plates were used per donor for CD4 naive, three for CD4 memory, two for CD8 naive and one for CD8 memory.

Deep-level running was used for the assay. Method: immunoSEQ multiplex PCR; TCRdb's copy keeps in-frame clones and lacks some. Of 2,500,000 or so clones in the sample, about 92% were seen once. The TCR sequence derives from a man younger than 35 in good health. Sequencing used naive CD4+ T cells sorted from blood. The subset: CD45RA+ positively selected.

The CDR3 protein is CASTSPDPLNSPLHF. In DNA, the CDR3 is TGTGCCAGCACCTCCCCGGATCCCCTTAATTCACCCCTCCACTTT. The chain links TRBV6-5 to TRBJ1-6; no reliable D call. The CDR3 totals 15 residues. Germline-derived CDR1 and CDR2 are MNHEY and SVGAGI. With 7 bases removed from V and 6 bases from J, the gap between germline ends came to 16 bases.